One and the same sample provided the 24 T cell receptor beta chains below, sequenced in a study of blood T cell repertoires in COVID-19. Using immunoSEQ multiplex PCR, the repertoire was profiled, and TCRdb retains in-frame clones only, with some absent. This table has tens of thousands of clones, around nine tenths appearing once. The specimen was peripheral blood. The receptors originated from a man aged 50 to 60 with active COVID-19.

The chain has TRBV12-2 and TRBJ2-7; TRBD2 is the table's D call, not checked against the DNA. TRBV12-2 is recorded as a pseudogene. CDR3 length equals 18 residues. CDR3 in amino acids: CASRLDSGTSGNTYEQYF. In DNA form, the CDR3 reads TGTGCAAGTCGCTTAGATAGCGGGACTAGCGGGAATACCTACGAGCAGTACTTC.

The rearrangement links TRBV7-2 to TRBJ2-7; 8 bases align to TRBD1. Germline V gene data show CDR1 as SGHTA and CDR2 as FQGNSA. The CDR3 runs to 15 residues. J gave up 0 bases and V 1 base, and 2 bases lay outside the gene matches. CDR3 sequence (DNA): TGTGCCAGCAGCTTAGGACAGGGGAGCTCCTACGAGCAGTACTTC. As protein: CASSLGQGSSYEQYF.

V gene TRBV6-2 or TRBV6-3 combines with J gene TRBJ2-7; 7 bases are a match to TRBD1. CDR1 is MNHEY and CDR2 is SVGEGT in the germline V gene. CDR3 length: 12 residues. With 6 bases clipped from V and 6 bases from J, the junction kept 5 bases outside the gene matches. This CDR3 reads CASSMGQREQYF. The CDR3 region has the DNA TGTGCCAGCAGCATGGGACAGCGCGAGCAGTACTTC.

This clone was seen more than once but under ten times. This rearrangement joins TRBV7-2 to TRBJ1-5, with a weak D call TRBD1 (6 bases). The CDR3 extends over 14 amino acids. From germline, CDR1 is SGHTA and CDR2 FQGNSA. V was pared by 6 bases and J by 11 bases, with 20 bases between. In DNA form, the CDR3 reads TGTGCCAGCAGGCCCGCGGACAGTCCAGGGGCCCAGCATTTT. This sequence encodes CASRPADSPGAQHF.

V is TRBV4-3 and J is TRBJ2-3; 8 bases are a match to TRBD2. Germline values: CDR1 LGHNA, CDR2 YSLEER. The CDR3 extends over 17 amino acids. J lost 1 base, V lost 0 bases, and 6 bases had no gene match. In DNA form, the CDR3 reads TGCGCCAGCAGCCAAGATATTGCAGCGGGGGGCACAGATACGCAGTATTTT. It encodes CASSQDIAAGGTDTQYF.

A few counts support this clone. The chain links TRBV6-2 or TRBV6-3 to TRBJ2-7; D may be TRBD2 (6 bases). The CDR3 contains 15 residues. Germline V CDR1 and CDR2: MNHEY, SVGEGT. Trimming removed 2 bases at V and 4 bases at J, with 15 bases between. The CDR3, as DNA: TGTGCCAGCAGTTACACGGGACTCATCACGTACGAGCAGTACTTC. Its protein product is CASSYTGLITYEQYF.

This clone has only one observation. J is TRBJ2-2 and V is TRBV7-3, with a tentative D call TRBD2 (5 bases). The germline V gene has CDR1 SGHTA and CDR2 FQGTGA. The germline V and J ends were trimmed by 4 bases and 0 bases, with 9 bases remaining between them. The CDR3 totals 15 residues. The CDR3: CASSSGLTNTGELFF. The CDR3 DNA follows: TGTGCCAGCAGCTCCGGACTTACGAACACCGGGGAGCTGTTTTTT.

CDR3: CASSPRQRKTNEKLFF. DNA of the CDR3: TGTGCCAGTAGTCCTCGGCAGAGGAAGACTAATGAAAAACTGTTTTTT. J is TRBJ1-4 and V is TRBV19; D call uncertain. Looked up from germline, CDR1 is LNHDA and CDR2 is SQIVND (reference sequence). The germline V and J ends were trimmed by 5 bases and 2 bases, with 15 bases remaining between them. The CDR3 contains 16 residues.

The chain joins TRBV4-1 to TRBJ2-7, with D tentatively TRBD2 (6 bases). Between the trimmed V and J ends, which lost 1 base and 4 bases, there was a span of 14 bases. This CDR3 has 15 residues. Germline-derived CDR1 and CDR2 are MGHRA and YSYEKL. CDR3 protein: CASSQVVLADYEQYF. The DNA of the CDR3 is TGCGCCAGCAGCCAAGTCGTACTAGCAGATTACGAGCAGTACTTC.

V and J are TRBV5-1 and TRBJ2-7; 14 nucleotides match TRBD2. Unmatched junction bases numbered 4, after V lost 3 bases and J lost 2 bases. CDR1 and CDR2 from the germline V gene are SGHRS and YFSETQ. The CDR3 runs to 16 residues. The CDR3 here is CASSSTGLAGAYEQYF. CDR3 nucleotides: TGCGCCAGCAGCTCCACGGGACTAGCGGGAGCCTACGAGCAGTACTTC.

CDR3 sequence (DNA): TGTGCCAGCGGGGGGGGCGGAAGTCAGCCCCAGCATTTT. Its translation: CASGGGGSQPQHF. The chain combines TRBV27 with TRBJ1-5, with D perhaps TRBD1 (6 bases). The germline gives CDR1 MNHEY, CDR2 SMNVEV (reference sequence). The CDR3 runs 13 residues. Trimming removed 8 bases from V and 6 bases from J, with 14 bases in between.

V gene TRBV6-2 or TRBV6-3 combines with J gene TRBJ2-2; no definite D call. The ends were cut back, 6 bases at V and 5 bases at J, with 10 bases in the middle. Germline V gene data show CDR1 as MNHEY and CDR2 as SVGEGT. This CDR3 region has 13 residues. CDR3: CASSSEWTGELFF. DNA of the CDR3: TGTGCCAGCAGCTCGGAGTGGACCGGGGAGCTGTTTTTT.

The chain employs TRBV5-1 and TRBJ2-7, with D perhaps TRBD1 (6 bases). With 0 bases removed from V and 2 bases from J, the gap between germline ends came to 12 bases. The CDR3 runs to 15 residues. Per germline, CDR1 SGHRS and CDR2 YFSETQ. CDR3 nucleotides: TGCGCCAGCAGCTTGGCCCAGGGGCCTACCTACGAGCAGTACTTC. Its translation: CASSLAQGPTYEQYF.

This clone was counted a single time. The chain couples TRBV5-1 to TRBJ2-7; 7 positions agree with TRBD1. CDR1 is SGHRS, CDR2 YFSETQ, per germline. J was trimmed by 0 bases and V by 4 bases; bases with no gene match: 4. CDR3 length: 14 amino acids. The CDR3 is CASSQTGTSYEQYF. The CDR3 DNA is TGCGCCAGCAGCCAGACAGGGACCTCCTACGAGCAGTACTTC.

This sequence joins TRBV2 and TRBJ2-4; TRBD1 is a possible D gene (6 bases). CDR3 size: 18 residues. Deletions cut 2 bases from V and 1 base from J, with 18 bases between. Per the germline V gene, CDR1 is SNHLY and CDR2 is FYNNEI. CDR3 in amino acids: CASSEKQGSELAKNIQYF. The CDR3 DNA is TGTGCCAGCAGTGAAAAACAGGGTTCGGAGTTGGCCAAAAACATTCAGTACTTC.

The V and J genes are TRBV19 and TRBJ2-1; possibly TRBD1 for D (6 bases). Trimming took off 7 bases at V and 5 bases at J, with 12 bases between the two ends. The CDR3 extends over 13 amino acids. Germline loops: CDR1 LNHDA, CDR2 SQIVND (reference sequence). CDR3 loop: CASKGQLNNEQFF. CDR3 coding DNA: TGTGCCAGTAAAGGACAGCTAAACAATGAGCAGTTCTTC. The variable domain in full, with the rest retrieved from reference TRBV19 and TRBJ2-1, is DGGITQSPKYLFRKEGQNVTLSCEQNLNHDAMYWYRQDPGQGLRLIYYSQIVNDFQKGDIAEGYSVSREKKESFPLTVTSAQKNPTAFYLCASKGQLNNEQFFGPGTRLTVL.

The CDR3 protein is CASSDGQGVGEQYF. The CDR3 DNA reads as TGTGCCAGCAGCGACGGACAGGGGGTAGGAGAGCAGTACTTC. This sequence joins TRBV11-3 and TRBJ2-7, with 10 bases fitting TRBD1. Looked up from germline, CDR1 is SGHNT and CDR2 is YENEEA. The CDR3 sequence is 14 residues long. Trimming removed 5 bases from V and 7 bases from J; junction bases left unmatched: 8.

The chain uses TRBV7-2 and TRBJ1-5; D remains unclear. From germline, CDR1 is SGHTA and CDR2 FQGNSA. The CDR3 runs to 14 residues. Deletions cut 1 base from V and 5 bases from J, with 9 bases between. CDR3: CASSLDGSYQPQHF. The CDR3 DNA is TGTGCCAGCAGCTTAGATGGGAGCTATCAGCCCCAGCATTTT.

J is TRBJ2-2 and V is TRBV6-2 or TRBV6-3; TRBD2 might be the D (5 bases). The CDR3 has 15 amino acids. Trimming left V 0 bases short and J 6 bases short, with 11 bases between. Germline-derived CDR1 and CDR2 are MNHEY and SVGEGT. The CDR3 reads CASSYSLEGPGELFF. The CDR3 DNA reads as TGTGCCAGCAGTTACTCTCTCGAGGGTCCCGGGGAGCTGTTTTTT.

This chain connects TRBV7-8 to TRBJ2-3; 8 bases line up with TRBD1. Losses at the gene ends were 3 bases for V and 0 bases for J; bases not matched to a gene: 5. The CDR3 covers 16 residues. Germline V lookup: CDR1 SGHVS, CDR2 FQNEAQ. The CDR3 loop is CASSLRTGFSTDTQYF. Written as DNA, the CDR3 is TGTGCCAGCAGCTTGAGGACAGGGTTTAGCACAGATACGCAGTATTTT.

This chain joins TRBV7-3 and TRBJ2-2; TRBD1 agrees at 9 bases. J gave up 5 bases and V 5 bases, and 9 bases lay outside the gene matches. The germline gives CDR1 SGHTA, CDR2 FQGTGA. The CDR3 is 16 amino acids. CDR3 sequence: CASSPGGQGMTGELFF. For the CDR3, the DNA is TGTGCCAGCAGCCCAGGGGGACAGGGAATGACCGGGGAGCTGTTTTTT.

V gene TRBV6-2 or TRBV6-3 combines with J gene TRBJ2-7; 10 positions agree with TRBD2. Germline values: CDR1 MNHEY, CDR2 SVGEGT. This CDR3 contains 16 residues. The V segment lost 1 base and the J segment 5 bases; nucleotides outside the gene matches: 8. For the CDR3, the DNA is TGTGCCAGCAGTTACTACCTAGCGGGAGTCCCCCACGAGCAGTACTTC. It is translated as CASSYYLAGVPHEQYF.

The chain employs TRBV28 and TRBJ1-5; 7 bases fit TRBD1. V lost 5 bases to trimming and J lost 5 bases; unmatched junction nucleotides: 9. Germline V gene lookup returns CDR1 MDHEN and CDR2 SYDVKM. This CDR3 has 15 residues. CDR3 in amino acids: CASSPTGAGYQPQHF. In nucleotides, the CDR3 is TGTGCCAGCAGTCCTACAGGGGCAGGGTATCAGCCCCAGCATTTT.

The chain has TRBV2 and TRBJ2-7; D is perhaps TRBD1 (5 bases). Germline CDR1 and CDR2: SNHLY and FYNNEI. The CDR3 is made up of 14 amino acids. The V and J ends lost 5 bases and 1 base respectively, with 12 bases between them. The CDR3 loop is CASSPGYGSYEQYF. The CDR3 region has the DNA TGTGCCAGCAGTCCAGGGTACGGGTCCTACGAGCAGTACTTC.